These 24 T cell receptor beta chains originate from one sample sequenced in a study of T cells in Graves' hyperthyroidism and ophthalmopathy. From RNA transcripts, TCR beta CDR3 regions were amplified. HTBI primers were the set used in a first-round RT-PCR of the TCR CDR3. MiXCR was run by TCRdb on the multiplex PCR reads, yielding one entry per CDR3 protein. In the table there are approximately 590,000 distinct CDR3 sequences, 15% to 19% of which are singletons. Sample: blood. The receptor source for this set is a woman in her twenties or thirties with Graves' hyperthyroidism.

There are a few counts of this clonotype. V is TRBV6-2 or TRBV6-3 and J is TRBJ2-7; 8 bases match TRBD2. Germline V gives CDR1 MNHEY, CDR2 SVGEGT. V lost 5 bases and J lost 7; bases outside the gene matches: 7. The CDR3 spans 13 residues. CDR3 DNA sequence: TGTGCCAGCAGTCGCGGGACTAGATGGGAGCAGTACTTC. Translated: CASSRGTRWEQYF.

This clonotype was seen many times. The chain employs TRBV5-1 and TRBJ1-3, with a weak D call TRBD1 (5 bases). V was trimmed by 0 bases and J by 3 bases, leaving 10 bases between them. The CDR3 consists of 15 residues. CDR1 SGHRS and CDR2 YFSETQ come from the germline V gene. The CDR3 protein is CASSLDDSIGNTIYF. CDR3 in DNA: TGCGCCAGCAGCTTGGACGACAGTATTGGAAACACCATATATTTT.

This clonotype was detected many times. The chain employs TRBV12-3 or TRBV12-4 and TRBJ1-5; tentatively, D is TRBD1 (6 bases). The CDR3 consists of 14 residues. V gave up 3 bases and J gave up 7 bases, with 13 bases separating them. In DNA, the CDR3 is TGTGCCAGCAGTTTGGGGGCGGAGGGCCAGCCCCAGCATTTT. Translated, it gives CASSLGAEGQPQHF.

This clonotype occurred many times. The CDR3 sequence: CASGAGSYEQYF. The CDR3 DNA follows: TGTGCCAGCGGAGCGGGCTCCTACGAGCAGTACTTC. This chain links TRBV10-3 with TRBJ2-7; possible D gene TRBD2, 6 bases. Germline assignment: CDR1 ENHRY and CDR2 SYGVKD. The CDR3 totals 12 residues. Trimming cost V 10 bases and J 0 bases, with 10 bases left between them.

Ten or more counts support this clonotype. One end of the junction fails to match germline, which may point to a read error. The chain couples TRBV27 to TRBJ1-1; D call uncertain. This CDR3 is built from 14 residues. Germline CDR1 and CDR2: MNHEY and SMNVEV (reference sequence). CDR3 sequence: CASSLNGENTEAFF. CDR3 DNA sequence: TGCGCCAGCAGCTTGAATGGGGAGAACACTGAAGCTTTCTTT.

This clonotype was observed many times. The CDR3 sequence is CSARGAGADSPLHF. The CDR3 DNA reads as TGCAGTGCTAGAGGGGCAGGGGCGGATTCACCCCTCCACTTT. This rearrangement joins TRBV20-1 to TRBJ1-6; perhaps TRBD1 as D (6 bases). V was trimmed by 1 base and J by 8 bases, leaving 12 bases between them. Germline CDR1 is DFQATT and CDR2 is SNEGSKA (reference sequence). The CDR3 has 14 amino acids.

This clonotype was counted ten times or more. The chain links TRBV20-1 to TRBJ2-7, with D perhaps matching TRBD2 (5 bases). Germline CDR1 is DFQATT and CDR2 is SNEGSKA (reference sequence). CDR3 length: 14 residues. The V end was cut by 3 bases, the J end by 2 bases, with 14 bases between. The CDR3 loop is CSASPSGLTYEQYF. As DNA, the CDR3 is TGCAGTGCTAGTCCCAGCGGCCTTACCTACGAGCAGTACTTC.

This clonotype was detected many times. This rearrangement joins TRBV6-1 to TRBJ2-2; D is ambiguous. This CDR3 comprises 14 residues. Trimming pared 6 bases from V and 9 bases from J, leaving 17 bases between. Germline CDR1 and CDR2: MNHNS and SASEGT. The CDR3 protein is CASSPGQTMRELFF. CDR3 coding DNA: TGTGCCAGCAGCCCTGGGCAGACCATGCGGGAGCTGTTTTTT.

This clonotype was picked up a small number of times. V usage is TRBV18 and J usage is TRBJ2-7; TRBD1 might be the D (6 bases). The CDR3 is made up of 15 amino acids. Germline V lookup: CDR1 KGHSH, CDR2 LQKENI. V lost 2 bases and J lost 6, with 17 bases in between. The CDR3 protein is CASSPGSGDLSEQYF. Written as DNA, the CDR3 is TGTGCCAGCTCACCAGGTTCAGGGGACCTCTCCGAGCAGTACTTC.

There are a few counts of this clonotype. Written as DNA, the CDR3 is TGTGCCAGCGGTTCCCGGGACATAAATGAAAAACTGTTTTTT. It encodes CASGSRDINEKLFF. The J gene is TRBJ1-4, the V gene TRBV6-1, with D tentatively TRBD1 (6 bases). Between the trimmed V and J ends, which lost 8 bases and 5 bases, there was a span of 15 bases. Per germline, CDR1 MNHNS and CDR2 SASEGT. This CDR3 comprises 14 residues.

The J gene is TRBJ1-1, the V gene TRBV19; 10 bases are a match to TRBD1. The CDR3 covers 14 residues. The trim removed 7 bases at V and 4 bases at J, leaving 6 bases unmatched. Germline CDR1 reads LNHDA; CDR2 reads SQIVND (reference sequence). CDR3 sequence (DNA): TGTGCCAGTAAAGGACAGGGGGGGACCACTGAAGCTTTCTTT. This gives the protein CASKGQGGTTEAFF.

This clonotype was counted a single time. The V and J genes are TRBV10-3 and TRBJ1-2; D unresolved. The CDR3 sequence is 13 residues long. Germline V lookup: CDR1 ENHRY, CDR2 SYGVKD. V shed 2 bases and J shed 1 base, with 5 bases lying between them. The CDR3: CAISEKGNYGYTF. CDR3 DNA sequence: TGTGCCATCAGTGAGAAGGGTAACTATGGCTACACCTTC.

The chain recombines TRBV24-1 with TRBJ2-3; possibly TRBD2 for D (6 bases). Trimming pared 5 bases from V and 9 bases from J, leaving 20 bases between. Germline CDR1 KGHDR, CDR2 SFDVKD. CDR3 length: 15 amino acids. The CDR3 nucleotides are TGTGCCACCAGTGTCCTGCGGGGCCTCGGCGAGACGCAGTATTTT. Protein: CATSVLRGLGETQYF.

Ten or more counts support this clonotype. V and J are TRBV28 and TRBJ2-1; the D gene is possibly TRBD1 (5 bases). The CDR3 has 12 residues. Looked up from germline, CDR1 is MDHEN and CDR2 is SYDVKM. Trimming left V 8 bases short and J 0 bases short, with 5 bases between. CDR3 protein: CASGASYNEQFF. Written as DNA, the CDR3 is TGTGCCAGCGGGGCCTCCTACAATGAGCAGTTCTTC.

The gene calls are TRBV19 and TRBJ2-7; 8 bases are shared with TRBD1. The CDR3 extends over 13 amino acids. Per germline, CDR1 LNHDA and CDR2 SQIVND (reference sequence). V shed 4 bases and J 7 bases; nucleotides not matched to a gene: 6. The CDR3 DNA reads TGTGCCAGTAGTACGGGACAGGATAGTGAGCAGTACTTC. The encoded protein is CASSTGQDSEQYF.

About this clonotype itself: Possible read error: a much larger clone is one base away. The V and J genes are TRBV13 and TRBJ2-6, with 11 bases matching TRBD2. Germline CDR1 reads PRHDT; CDR2 reads FYEKMQ (reference sequence). The CDR3 is 17 residues long. The CDR3 loop is CVSSELAGASGANVLTF. The CDR3 coding sequence is TGTGTCAGCAGCGAACTAGCGGGAGCCTCCGGGGCCAACGTCCTGACTTTC. Full variable domain (missing parts from reference TRBV13 and TRBJ2-6): AAGVIQSPRHLIKEKRETATLKCYPIPRHDTVYWYQQGPGQDPQFLISFYEKMQSDKGSIPDRFSAQQFSDYHSELNMSSLELGDSALYFCVSSELAGASGANVLTFGAGSRLTVL.

This clonotype was observed many times. The V call is TRBV6-2 or TRBV6-3, the J call TRBJ2-7, with D unresolved. Germline assignment: CDR1 MNHEY and CDR2 SVGEGT. Trimming cost V 0 bases and J 3 bases, with 15 bases left between them. This CDR3 has 16 residues. For the CDR3, the DNA is TGTGCCAGCAGTTACTCGCTTTCGTTTACCCACTACGAGCAGTACTTC. This translates into CASSYSLSFTHYEQYF.

This clonotype has at least ten counts. The CDR3, as DNA: TGCAGTGCCAACACAGCGGGGGCATCTTGGGAGCAGTACTTC. It codes for CSANTAGASWEQYF. The chain recombines TRBV20-1 with TRBJ2-7; TRBD2 aligns across 8 bases. Per the germline V gene, CDR1 is DFQATT and CDR2 is SNEGSKA (reference sequence). This CDR3 comprises 14 residues. Trimming removed 6 bases from V and 7 bases from J; junction bases left unmatched: 14.

There are many counts of this clonotype. The CDR3 sequence is CASSLDLRDRGYEQYF. The CDR3 bases are TGTGCCAGCAGCTTAGACCTCCGGGACAGGGGCTACGAGCAGTACTTC. This chain uses TRBV7-9 with TRBJ2-7; 10 bases fit TRBD1. CDR3 length equals 16 residues. The V gene's germline CDR1 is SEHNR and CDR2 FQNEAQ (reference sequence). The trim removed 1 base at V and 3 bases at J, leaving 6 bases unmatched.

This clonotype was seen at least ten times. This rearrangement joins TRBV7-3 to TRBJ1-2; TRBD1 aligns across 11 bases. CDR3 length: 15 residues. Germline V gives CDR1 SGHTA, CDR2 FQGTGA. The V gene end was trimmed by 5 bases and the J gene end by 4 bases; junction bases not matched to a gene: 6. The CDR3 spells CASSQGQGDTYGYTF. The DNA for the CDR3 is TGTGCCAGCAGCCAGGGACAGGGGGATACCTATGGCTACACCTTC. Based on the CDR3 plus reference TRBV7-3 and TRBJ1-2, the full variable domain is GAGVSQTPSNKVTEKGKYVELRCDPISGHTALYWYRQSLGQGPEFLIYFQGTGAADDSGLPNDRFFAVRPEGSVSTLKIQRTERGDSAVYLCASSQGQGDTYGYTFGSGTRLTVV.

This clonotype occurred a few times. The V and J genes are TRBV14 and TRBJ1-1; D is undetermined. From germline, CDR1 is SGHDN and CDR2 FVKESK. The V and J ends lost 4 bases and 4 bases respectively, with 10 bases between them. The CDR3 has 13 amino acids. The CDR3 DNA sequence: TGTGCCAGCAGCCCTCTGGGGTTCACTGAAGCTTTCTTT. Translation: CASSPLGFTEAFF.

This clonotype showed up just a few times. This chain joins TRBV7-2 and TRBJ2-1; tentative D call: TRBD2 (5 bases). V shed 1 base and J shed 4 bases, with 14 bases lying between them. The CDR3 sequence is 16 residues long. Germline V CDR1 and CDR2: SGHTA, FQGNSA. The CDR3 DNA sequence: TGTGCCAGCAGCTTAGGTTGGAGGATCCCATACAATGAGCAGTTCTTC. Translating gives CASSLGWRIPYNEQFF.

This clonotype was picked up many times. The V and J genes are TRBV7-9 and TRBJ1-2; 8 bases line up with TRBD1. J gave up 4 bases and V 3 bases, and 4 bases lay outside the gene matches. The CDR3 totals 14 residues. The germline CDR1 and CDR2 sequences are SEHNR and FQNEAQ (reference sequence). The CDR3 loop is CASSFGRGPYGYTF. For the CDR3, the DNA is TGTGCCAGCAGCTTCGGCAGGGGGCCCTATGGCTACACCTTC.

This clonotype showed up many times. The chain has TRBV4-3 and TRBJ2-3, with D perhaps TRBD2 (5 bases). CDR1 is LGHNA, CDR2 YSLEER, per germline. V lost 1 base to trimming and J lost 4 bases, with 9 bases between them. The length of the CDR3 is 14 residues. In DNA form, the CDR3 reads TGCGCCAGCAGCCAAGCGGGGAGTTCAGATACGCAGTATTTT. This translates into CASSQAGSSDTQYF.